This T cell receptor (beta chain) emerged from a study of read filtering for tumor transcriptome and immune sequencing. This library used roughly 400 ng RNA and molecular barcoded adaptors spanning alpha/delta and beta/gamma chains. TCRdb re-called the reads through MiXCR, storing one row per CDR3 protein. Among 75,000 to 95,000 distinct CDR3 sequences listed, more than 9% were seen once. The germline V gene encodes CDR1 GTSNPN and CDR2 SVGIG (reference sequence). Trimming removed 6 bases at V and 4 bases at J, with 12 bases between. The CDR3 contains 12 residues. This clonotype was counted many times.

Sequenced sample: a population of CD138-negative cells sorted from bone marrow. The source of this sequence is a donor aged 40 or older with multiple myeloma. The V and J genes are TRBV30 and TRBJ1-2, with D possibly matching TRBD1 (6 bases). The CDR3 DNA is TGTGCCTGCACGGAACAGGGCTATGGCTACACCTTC. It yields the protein CACTEQGYGYTF.